Shown below are 22 T cell receptor beta chains from a single sample sequenced in a study of cytomegalovirus exposure and HLA in healthy donors. The study ran its PCR with 60 Vbeta and 13 Jbeta primers. Profiled with immunoSEQ multiplex PCR; TCRdb holds only in-frame clones, not every one. Here the sample spans some 94,000 clones, 69% being singletons. The sample taken for sequencing was PBMCs. These receptor sequences come from a man over 45 in good health and CMV-seronegative.

A single count supports this clone. Other DNA sequences in this specimen translate into the identical CDR3. V and J are TRBV18 and TRBJ2-3, with D possibly TRBD1 on 5 matching bases. This CDR3 spans 15 amino acids. Trimming took 1 base from V and 1 from J, leaving 9 bases between them. CDR1 and CDR2 from the germline V gene are KGHSH and LQKENI. The CDR3 nucleotides are TGTGCCAGCTCACCACTTCAGGGCCGCACAGATACGCAGTATTTT. It translates to CASSPLQGRTDTQYF. The full variable domain, rest sourced from reference TRBV18 and TRBJ2-3, is NAGVMQNPRHLVRRRGQEARLRCSPMKGHSHVYWYRQLPEEGLKFMVYLQKENIIDESGMPKERFSAEFPKEGPSILRIQQVVRGDSAAYFCASSPLQGRTDTQYFGPGTRLTVL.

The rearrangement links TRBV2 to TRBJ1-1, with D perhaps TRBD1 (5 bases). This CDR3 has 13 amino acids. Germline V gene data show CDR1 as SNHLY and CDR2 as FYNNEI. The germline V and J ends were trimmed by 6 bases and 2 bases, with 10 bases remaining between them. DNA of the CDR3: TGTGCCAGCAGAATCACAGGTAACACTGAAGCTTTCTTT. This gives the protein CASRITGNTEAFF.

This chain connects TRBV18 to TRBJ2-3; D is uncertain. Looked up from germline, CDR1 is KGHSH and CDR2 is LQKENI. With 1 base removed from V and 6 bases from J, the gap between germline ends came to 5 bases. This CDR3 is 12 amino acids long. CDR3 amino acids: CASSPLRDTQYF. The CDR3 nucleotides are TGTGCCAGCTCACCACTGAGGGATACGCAGTATTTT.

This clone appeared a few times. The V call is TRBV6-1, the J call TRBJ2-3; possibly TRBD1 for D (5 bases). The CDR3 spans 14 residues. Trimming left V 7 bases short and J 6 bases short, with 17 bases between. Germline assignment: CDR1 MNHNS and CDR2 SASEGT. CDR3 nucleotide sequence: TGTGCCAGCACCGGGCAGGGTAGATGGGATACGCAGTATTTT. This sequence encodes CASTGQGRWDTQYF.

The chain has TRBV7-9 and TRBJ1-4; D may be TRBD1 (6 bases). Germline CDR1 reads SEHNR; CDR2 reads FQNEAQ (reference sequence). The CDR3 is 14 residues long. V was shortened by 2 bases and J by 7 bases, with 11 bases between the two germline ends. The CDR3 DNA sequence: TGTGCCAGCAGCTTACAGGGGAGCGGTGAAAAACTGTTTTTT. This translates into CASSLQGSGEKLFF. The full variable domain, in which reference TRBV7-9 and TRBJ1-4 provide the parts outside the CDR3, is DTGVSQNPRHKITKRGQNVTFRCDPISEHNRLYWYRQTLGQGPEFLTYFQNEAQLEKSRLLSDRFSAERPKGSFSTLEIQRTEQGDSAMYLCASSLQGSGEKLFFGSGTQLSVL.

This clone was counted only a few times. This chain links TRBV7-9 with TRBJ1-5, with 8 bases matching TRBD1. Losses at the gene ends were 5 bases for V and 5 bases for J; bases not matched to a gene: 5. Germline CDR1 reads SEHNR; CDR2 reads FQNEAQ (reference sequence). The CDR3 is made up of 14 amino acids. CDR3 residues: CASSLTGVDQPQHF. The CDR3 bases are TGTGCCAGCAGCCTGACAGGGGTTGATCAGCCCCAGCATTTT.

This chain joins TRBV6-4 and TRBJ2-7, with TRBD2 as a possible D gene (6 bases). The length of the CDR3 is 10 residues. The germline gives CDR1 MRHNA, CDR2 SNTAGT. The germline V and J ends were trimmed by 6 bases and 7 bases, with 7 bases remaining between them. Here the CDR3 reads CASRGGEQYV. CDR3 nucleotides: TGTGCCAGCAGGGGGGGTGAGCAGTACGTC.

The chain uses TRBV6-5 and TRBJ2-1; weak D call: TRBD1 (5 bases). There are 14 residues in the CDR3. Looked up from germline, CDR1 is MNHEY and CDR2 is SVGAGI. V lost 6 bases and J lost 0, with 9 bases in between. The CDR3 DNA reads TGTGCCAGCAGGGGGCCGAGCTCCTACAATGAGCAGTTCTTC. This translates into CASRGPSSYNEQFF.

V usage is TRBV19 and J usage is TRBJ2-5; a possible D gene is TRBD2 (6 bases). This CDR3 contains 13 residues. V was pared by 6 bases and J by 2 bases, with 10 bases between. CDR1 is LNHDA, CDR2 SQIVND, per germline (reference sequence). The CDR3: CASSGTLQETQYF. In DNA form, the CDR3 reads TGTGCCAGTAGCGGGACTTTACAAGAGACCCAGTACTTC.

The rearrangement links TRBV4-2 to TRBJ2-2; 12 bases align to TRBD2. V was clipped by 1 base and J by 7 bases; unmatched bases: 13. The CDR3 length is 19 residues. Germline lookup yields CDR1 LGHNA and CDR2 YNFKEQ. CDR3 DNA: TGTGCCAGCAGCCAAGTCCCCCCCCTAGCGGGAGGGCTGGACGGGGAGCTGTTTTTT. This encodes CASSQVPPLAGGLDGELFF.

CDR3 coding DNA: TGTGCCTGGAGTCGCGGGACGGCTAGGCCCCAGCATTTT. Amino acids: CAWSRGTARPQHF. The chain recombines TRBV30 with TRBJ1-5; D is possibly TRBD1 (5 bases). Trimming cost V 2 bases and J 9 bases, with 14 bases left between them. This CDR3 is built from 13 residues. Per the germline V gene, CDR1 is GTSNPN and CDR2 is SVGIG (reference sequence).

The CDR3, as DNA: TGTGCCAGCAGCTCCCGGACAGGGACCTACGAGCAGTACTTC. Encoded protein: CASSSRTGTYEQYF. The rearrangement links TRBV7-2 to TRBJ2-7; 8 bases align to TRBD1. Germline CDR1 and CDR2: SGHTA and FQGNSA. The CDR3 runs to 14 residues. The V and J ends lost 4 bases and 2 bases, in that order; junction bases with no gene match: 4.

The CDR3 sequence is CASREELADGEQFF. The CDR3 bases are TGTGCCAGCCGGGAGGAACTAGCGGATGGTGAGCAGTTCTTC. J is TRBJ2-1 and V is TRBV2, with 8 positions matching TRBD2. The CDR3 length is 14 residues. From germline, CDR1 is SNHLY and CDR2 FYNNEI. With V trimmed by 8 bases and J by 9 bases, 12 bases remained unmatched.

This clone turned up a few times. Other DNA sequences of this sample code for an identical CDR3. The gene calls are TRBV9 and TRBJ2-1; D gene ambiguous. V shed 0 bases and J shed 0 bases, with 7 bases lying between them. CDR3 length: 15 amino acids. Germline CDR1 and CDR2: SGDLS and YYNGEE. DNA of the CDR3: TGTGCCAGCAGCGTAGCAGGTGACTCCTACAATGAGCAGTTCTTC. Translation: CASSVAGDSYNEQFF.

The chain combines TRBV4-1 with TRBJ1-4; TRBD1 matches 7 bases. The CDR3 sequence is 14 residues long. J gave up 8 bases and V 7 bases, and 10 bases lay outside the gene matches. The germline CDR1 and CDR2 sequences are MGHRA and YSYEKL. CDR3 sequence reads: CASTMPEGAEKLFF. In DNA form, the CDR3 reads TGCGCCAGCACCATGCCCGAGGGGGCGGAAAAACTGTTTTTT.

The V gene is TRBV7-2, the J gene TRBJ1-1; 7 bases align to TRBD1. Trimming at V came to 5 bases and at J to 8 bases, leaving 5 bases not matched to a gene. The germline CDR1 and CDR2 sequences are SGHTA and FQGNSA. The CDR3 runs to 12 residues. The CDR3 nucleotides read TGTGCCAGCAGCACTATGACAGGGGAAGCTTTCTTT. It translates to CASSTMTGEAFF. Together with reference TRBV7-2 and TRBJ1-1, the CDR3 gives the full variable domain: GAGVSQSPSNKVTEKGKDVELRCDPISGHTALYWYRQSLGQGLEFLIYFQGNSAPDKSGLPSDRFSAERTGGSVSTLTIQRTQQEDSAVYLCASSTMTGEAFFGQGTRLTVV.

The V gene is TRBV18, the J gene TRBJ2-2; 9 bases are shared with TRBD1. The V and J ends lost 2 bases and 6 bases, in that order; junction bases with no gene match: 16. This CDR3 has 19 amino acids. Germline CDR1 and CDR2: KGHSH and LQKENI. The CDR3 reads CASSPDRTGARGGAGELFF. In DNA, the CDR3 is TGTGCCAGCTCACCAGACAGGACAGGGGCCCGCGGAGGGGCCGGGGAGCTGTTTTTT.

This clone was counted only a few times. The V call is TRBV27, the J call TRBJ2-3, with 7 bases identical to TRBD1. Germline loops: CDR1 MNHEY, CDR2 SMNVEV (reference sequence). The CDR3 is 14 amino acids. V lost 2 bases, J lost 3 bases, and 2 bases stayed unmatched. The CDR3 sequence is CASSLHRGTDTQYF. The CDR3, as DNA: TGTGCCAGCAGTTTACACAGGGGAACAGATACGCAGTATTTT.

A few counts support this clone. The J gene is TRBJ2-7, the V gene TRBV28; 9 bases match TRBD1. Germline assignment: CDR1 MDHEN and CDR2 SYDVKM. The CDR3 extends over 14 amino acids. After removal of 11 bases from V and 2 bases from J, the junction contained 10 bases not matched to a gene. Written as DNA, the CDR3 is TGTGCCGCCGAAAGACAGGGGGATACCTACGAGCAGTACTTC. Translating gives CAAERQGDTYEQYF.

This clone occurred a few times. CDR3 DNA: TGTGCCAGCAGTTGGGACAACAGGGCTAACTATGGCTACACCTTC. The encoded protein is CASSWDNRANYGYTF. V gene TRBV6-5 combines with J gene TRBJ1-2; D is perhaps TRBD1 (6 bases). The CDR3 sequence is 15 residues long. Germline CDR1 and CDR2: MNHEY and SVGAGI. V dropped 4 bases and J dropped 0 bases, with 12 bases sitting between them.

The chain combines TRBV5-6 with TRBJ1-6; D is possibly TRBD1 (6 bases). Germline V lookup: CDR1 SGHDT, CDR2 YYEEEE. The CDR3 has 15 residues. The V end was cut by 0 bases, the J end by 9 bases, with 13 bases between. DNA for the CDR3: TGTGCCAGCAGCTTGGCACCCAGGGGTTCTTCACCCCTCCACTTT. Translating it yields CASSLAPRGSSPLHF.

The V call is TRBV6-1, the J call TRBJ1-3, with a possible D match to TRBD1 (5 bases). The CDR3 is made up of 16 amino acids. V was pared by 2 bases and J by 4 bases, with 15 bases between. The V gene's germline CDR1 is MNHNS and CDR2 SASEGT. The CDR3 coding sequence is TGTGCCAGCAGTGAATGGTATCCAGGGCTGGGAAACACCATATATTTT. This gives the protein CASSEWYPGLGNTIYF.